This TCR beta chain is drawn from a study of T cell repertoires in cytomegalovirus infection. Study summary: CMV epitopes, recently identified HLA-C-restricted and well-studied HLA-B-restricted, were used. It was the public TCR beta signatures that indicated both CMV infection and matching HLA type.

This clonotype was seen only a few times. Its antigen is still unknown. The ends lost 3 bases at V and 5 bases at J; junction bases unmatched: 11. Germline-derived CDR1 and CDR2 are SNHLY and FYNNEI. This CDR3 has 16 residues. TCRdb re-derived calls from the reads in MiXCR, one entry per CDR3 protein. The data contain 900,000 to 950,000 distinct CDR3 sequences, around 32% of them seen just once; the ten biggest clones take up around 15%. The input for sequencing was cultured CD8+ T cells from PBMCs, taken from culture after CMV antigen stimulation. This chain connects TRBV2 to TRBJ2-5, with TRBD1 matching over 8 bases. The source of this sequence is a human donor in good health (CMV status not recorded). Some clones in this sample may be carry-over from other donors' samples. The CDR3 here is CASSDPGTGEWETQYF. CDR3 sequence (DNA): TGTGCCAGCAGTGACCCTGGGACAGGCGAATGGGAGACCCAGTACTTC.